A single sample is the source of the 17 T cell receptor beta chains below, sequenced in a study of blood T cell repertoires in COVID-19. Profiling relied on immunoSEQ multiplex PCR, and the TCRdb table lists in-frame clones only, not all of them. The sample has 220,000 or so clones; around 86% are singletons. The sample comprised peripheral blood. The receptors originated from a woman of 80 years or more with COVID-19, enrolled during active disease.

There are a few counts of this clone. The chain joins TRBV7-9 to TRBJ1-2, with 9 bases identical to TRBD1. The germline V gene encodes CDR1 SEHNR and CDR2 FQNEAQ (reference sequence). This CDR3 comprises 14 residues. With 5 bases clipped from V and 8 bases from J, the junction kept 9 bases outside the gene matches. CDR3 amino acids: CASSRPQGAEGYTF. The CDR3 DNA follows: TGTGCCAGCAGCCGTCCACAGGGGGCGGAAGGCTACACCTTC.

V gene TRBV2 combines with J gene TRBJ2-2; D gene ambiguous. CDR1 is SNHLY and CDR2 is FYNNEI in the germline V gene. Trimming removed 5 bases at V and 6 bases at J, with 16 bases between. The CDR3 is 15 residues long. DNA for the CDR3: TGTGCCAGCAGTCCGGGTAGTGTCTCCGCCGGGGAGCTGTTTTTT. This gives the protein CASSPGSVSAGELFF.

The CDR3 DNA is TGTGCCAGCTCAACGACAGGGGGCGCTGGCTATGGCTACACCTTC. It encodes CASSTTGGAGYGYTF. The V call is TRBV18, the J call TRBJ1-2, with 10 positions matching TRBD1. CDR1 is KGHSH and CDR2 is LQKENI in the germline V gene. The CDR3 runs 15 residues. V lost 5 bases, J lost 4 bases, and 7 bases stayed unmatched.

The rearrangement links TRBV2 to TRBJ2-7; D is perhaps TRBD1 (7 bases). CDR1 is SNHLY, CDR2 FYNNEI, per germline. Between the trimmed V and J ends, which lost 9 bases and 4 bases, there was a span of 13 bases. The CDR3 has 12 residues. DNA for the CDR3: TGTGCCAGTACAGGGGCGGGATACGAGCAGTACTTC. It codes for CASTGAGYEQYF.

This clone was seen once. The chain is built from TRBV28 and TRBJ2-2, with D possibly TRBD1 on 5 matching bases. This CDR3 is built from 16 residues. Trimming removed 4 bases from V and 7 bases from J, with 19 bases in between. Per germline, CDR1 MDHEN and CDR2 SYDVKM. CDR3 in amino acids: CASSSIGDSTVGELFF. The CDR3 bases are TGTGCCAGCAGTTCCATTGGAGACAGTACGGTCGGGGAGCTGTTTTTT.

The rearrangement links TRBV19 to TRBJ1-5, with D maybe TRBD1 (5 bases). Trimming shortened V by 5 bases and J by 6 bases, and 11 bases separated the two germline ends. CDR1 LNHDA and CDR2 SQIVND come from the germline V gene (reference sequence). CDR3 size: 13 residues. The DNA of the CDR3 is TGTGCCAGTAGTCTTAGGACATGTCAGCCCCAGCATTTT. It specifies CASSLRTCQPQHF.

The chain uses TRBV6-6 and TRBJ1-2; TRBD1 might be the D (6 bases). Germline CDR1 and CDR2: MNHNY and SVGAGI (reference sequence). The CDR3 is 15 amino acids. V was clipped by 4 bases and J by 8 bases, with 20 bases between them. CDR3 bases: TGTGCCAGCAGTTCCGTAGCCCCAGGGGAGGGAGGCTACACCTTC. Its translation is CASSSVAPGEGGYTF.

J is TRBJ2-7 and V is TRBV18; 15 nucleotides align to TRBD2. In germline, CDR1 is KGHSH, CDR2 LQKENI. The CDR3 loop spans 19 amino acids. The V segment lost 3 bases and the J segment 0 bases; nucleotides outside the gene matches: 9. The CDR3 sequence: CASSPGPGLAGGSSYEQYF. The CDR3 coding sequence is TGTGCCAGCTCACCCGGGCCGGGACTAGCGGGAGGTAGCTCCTACGAGCAGTACTTC.

The gene calls are TRBV13 and TRBJ1-6, with D possibly being TRBD1 (5 bases). This CDR3 is 15 amino acids long. V was cut by 4 bases and J by 12 bases, with 19 bases left in between. CDR1 PRHDT and CDR2 FYEKMQ come from the germline V gene (reference sequence). The DNA for the CDR3 is TGTGCCAGCAGCTCGACGGGTGGAGGGGATAAACCCCTCCACTTT. This encodes CASSSTGGGDKPLHF. The full variable domain, with the rest looked up from reference TRBV13 and TRBJ1-6, is AAGVIQSPRHLIKEKRETATLKCYPIPRHDTVYWYQQGPGQDPQFLISFYEKMQSDKGSIPDRFSAQQFSDYHSELNMSSLELGDSALYFCASSSTGGGDKPLHFGNGTRLTVT.

This clone was observed once. This chain uses TRBV5-1 with TRBJ2-5; 11 nucleotides line up with TRBD1. V trimming: 9 bases; J trimming: 4 bases; junction bases outside the gene matches: 14. The CDR3 length is 16 residues. Germline V gives CDR1 SGHRS, CDR2 YFSETQ. The CDR3 loop reads CATCRGPGQGGETQYF. The CDR3 region has the DNA TGCGCCACCTGCAGGGGACCGGGACAGGGGGGAGAGACCCAGTACTTC.

The V and J genes are TRBV5-6 and TRBJ1-6; D is uncertain. The CDR3 length is 13 residues. The germline CDR1 and CDR2 sequences are SGHDT and YYEEEE. The V gene lost 6 bases and the J gene lost 6 bases, with 10 bases spanning the gap. The CDR3 is CASTSRSNSPLHF. CDR3 DNA: TGTGCCAGCACGTCCAGATCTAATTCACCCCTCCACTTT.

The chain is built from TRBV5-1 and TRBJ2-5; a weak D match, TRBD1 (6 bases). Trimming stripped 4 bases from V and 5 bases from J, with 12 bases between. Germline V gene data show CDR1 as SGHRS and CDR2 as YFSETQ. CDR3 length: 13 residues. The DNA for the CDR3 is TGCGCCAGCAGCGCGCAGGGGACGGAGACCCAGTACTTC. Translated: CASSAQGTETQYF.

The chain couples TRBV18 to TRBJ2-1, with no clear D. The CDR3 totals 12 residues. Germline CDR1 and CDR2: KGHSH and LQKENI. With 0 bases removed from V and 12 bases from J, the gap between germline ends came to 9 bases. The chain's CDR3 is CASSPPGVGQFF. The CDR3 DNA follows: TGTGCCAGCTCACCACCAGGAGTAGGGCAGTTCTTC. Full variable domain (outside the CDR3, taken from reference TRBV18 and TRBJ2-1): NAGVMQNPRHLVRRRGQEARLRCSPMKGHSHVYWYRQLPEEGLKFMVYLQKENIIDESGMPKERFSAEFPKEGPSILRIQQVVRGDSAAYFCASSPPGVGQFFGPGTRLTVL.

V is TRBV5-1 and J is TRBJ2-5; 9 nucleotides match TRBD2. CDR1 and CDR2 (germline): SGHRS, YFSETQ. V shed 0 bases, J shed 2 bases, and the junction held 20 bases outside the gene matches. The CDR3 runs to 21 residues. The CDR3: CASSLGRSGGYQSKFQETQYF. In nucleotides, the CDR3 is TGCGCCAGCAGCTTGGGGAGGAGCGGGGGGTATCAAAGCAAATTTCAAGAGACCCAGTACTTC.

This rearrangement joins TRBV5-1 to TRBJ1-1; a weak D match, TRBD1 (6 bases). V lost 4 bases and J lost 2, with 15 bases in between. The CDR3 has 15 residues. Germline V gene sequence: CDR1 SGHRS, CDR2 YFSETQ. Here the CDR3 DNA reads TGCGCCAGCAGCGGAGGACAGACCTACAACACTGAAGCTTTCTTT. This sequence encodes CASSGGQTYNTEAFF.

The chain couples TRBV5-1 to TRBJ1-4; possibly TRBD1 for D (5 bases). The CDR3 consists of 15 residues. V lost 3 bases, J lost 5 bases, and 14 bases lay in between. Per germline, CDR1 SGHRS and CDR2 YFSETQ. The CDR3 DNA reads TGCGCCAGCAGCTCAGGACAAGGGCCAAATGAAAAACTGTTTTTT. It codes for CASSSGQGPNEKLFF.

A remark on this clone: A junction boundary mismatches the germline segment, possibly from a read error. V usage is TRBV7-7 and J usage is TRBJ2-7, with TRBD2 matching over 7 bases. The CDR3 is 14 amino acids. Germline CDR1 SSHAT, CDR2 FNYEAQ (reference sequence). The CDR3 loop is CASSPGGLGHEQYF. CDR3 nucleotide sequence: TGTGCTAGCAGCCCGGGAGGACTAGGGCATGAGCAGTACTTC.